This is a list of T cell receptor beta chains from one sample in a study of shared clonotypes between healthy human individuals. Method: immunoSEQ multiplex PCR; TCRdb's copy keeps in-frame clones and lacks some. Found here are hundreds of thousands of clones, about 97% of them singletons; the top ten hold around 0.32%. The source material was memory CD8+ T cells sorted from blood. All receptors come from a man under 40 in good health. Both conserved end residues are part of each CDR3. A D gene is named only where the DNA matches it firmly. Expanded clones get a size class; other rows say once, few or many, or leave the size out.

CASSIGGRNYNEQFF,TGTGCCAGTAGTATAGGTGGACGGAACTACAATGAGCAGTTCTTC,TRBV19,-,TRBJ2-1,few
CASTGGAGSHNSPLHF,TGCGCCAGCACAGGAGGCGCCGGTTCCCATAATTCACCCCTCCACTTT,TRBV5-1,-,TRBJ1-6,-
CAWSGADWSYEQYF,TGTGCCTGGAGTGGGGCGGACTGGTCCTACGAGCAGTACTTC,TRBV30,-,TRBJ2-7,-
CASSIDGSSGNTIYF,TGTGCCAGTAGTATAGATGGGAGCTCTGGAAACACCATATATTTT,TRBV19,-,TRBJ1-3,-
CASSLYDYLRRMNTEAFF,TGTGCCAGCAGTTTATATGACTACTTGAGGCGAATGAACACTGAAGCTTTCTTT,TRBV28,-,TRBJ1-1,-
CASSESVSSGANVLTF,TGTGCCAGCAGTGAATCGGTTAGCTCTGGGGCCAACGTCCTGACTTTC,TRBV6-1,-,TRBJ2-6,-
CASSSPPGRAKEQYF,TGTGCCAGCAGCTCCCCGCCCGGGAGGGCCAAGGAGCAGTACTTC,TRBV28,TRBD2,TRBJ2-7,-
CASSPLDRVVAGDTQYF,TGTGCCAGCAGCCCCCTCGACAGGGTGGTAGCGGGAGATACGCAGTATTTT,TRBV7-9,-,TRBJ2-3,-
CASSPPGSNQPQHF,TGTGCCAGCTCACCACCGGGGAGCAATCAGCCCCAGCATTTT,TRBV18,-,TRBJ1-5,-
CASSPRGLTSEQYF,TGTGCCAGCAGCCCCAGAGGCCTAACTAGCGAGCAGTACTTC,TRBV14,-,TRBJ2-7,-
CASSQVGQGLGEQYF,TGTGCCAGCAGCCAAGTCGGACAGGGACTAGGCGAGCAGTACTTC,TRBV4-2,-,TRBJ2-7,-
CAISESGGRAQETQYF,TGTGCCATCAGTGAGTCTGGGGGGAGAGCGCAAGAGACCCAGTACTTC,TRBV10-3,-,TRBJ2-5,-
CASSYSSLSYNEQFF,TGTGCCAGCAGTTATAGCAGCCTCTCCTACAATGAGCAGTTCTTC,TRBV6-6,-,TRBJ2-1,-
CASRTSGRRGETQYF,TGTGCCAGTAGAACAAGCGGGAGGCGAGGAGAGACCCAGTACTTC,TRBV19,TRBD2,TRBJ2-5,-
CASSTLRGNTEAFF,TGTGCCAGCTCCACCCTCAGGGGGAACACTGAAGCTTTCTTT,TRBV6-5,-,TRBJ1-1,-
CASSQTSGIYNEQFF,TGTGCCAGTAGCCAAACTAGCGGTATTTACAATGAGCAGTTCTTC,TRBV19,TRBD2,TRBJ2-1,-
CASSIREVYNEQFF,TGTGCCAGTAGTATTCGGGAGGTCTACAATGAGCAGTTCTTC,TRBV19,TRBD2,TRBJ2-1,-
CASSSIQPSTDTQYF,TGTGCCAGCAGTTCCATTCAGCCTAGCACAGATACGCAGTATTTT,TRBV28,-,TRBJ2-3,-
CASSYSASWNTEAFF,TGTGCCAGCAGTTACTCTGCAAGTTGGAACACTGAAGCTTTCTTT,TRBV6-5,-,TRBJ1-1,once
CASSEGTGLARSYEQYF,TGTGCCAGCAGCGAGGGAACTGGACTAGCGCGTTCCTACGAGCAGTACTTC,TRBV5-5,TRBD2,TRBJ2-7,-
CASSPTLAGGRETQYF,TGTGCCAGCAGCCCAACACTAGCGGGAGGGCGGGAGACCCAGTACTTC,TRBV7-9,TRBD2,TRBJ2-5,-
CASSQEFASGRMIETQYF,TGTGCCAGCAGCCAAGAGTTCGCTAGCGGGAGAATGATCGAGACCCAGTACTTC,TRBV4-2,TRBD2,TRBJ2-5,once
CASSLSRGPYEQYF,TGTGCCAGCAGTTTAAGCAGGGGACCCTACGAGCAGTACTTC,TRBV28,-,TRBJ2-7,once
CASSPRTARGETQYF,TGTGCCAGCAGCCCTAGGACAGCCAGGGGAGAGACCCAGTACTTC,TRBV5-4,-,TRBJ2-5,-
CASSLDSGEQYF,TGTGCCAGCAGCTTGGATTCGGGCGAGCAGTACTTC,TRBV13,-,TRBJ2-7,-
CASSFSLSGGSSYNEQFF,TGTGCCAGCAGCTTCTCCCTTAGCGGGGGAAGCTCCTACAATGAGCAGTTCTTC,TRBV7-2,TRBD2,TRBJ2-1,-
CASSDIGLVAFF,TGTGCCAGCAGTGATATCGGGCTAGTGGCGTTCTTC,TRBV6-1,-,TRBJ2-1,-
CATSRDDGPKWIYGYTF,TGTGCCACCAGCAGAGATGATGGACCTAAATGGATTTATGGCTACACCTTC,TRBV15,-,TRBJ1-2,-
CAWGHGNTIYF,TGTGCCTGGGGACATGGAAACACCATATATTTT,TRBV30,-,TRBJ1-3,-
CASSSGPSGNTIYF,TGTGCCAGCAGCTCGGGGCCCTCTGGAAACACCATATATTTT,TRBV11-3,-,TRBJ1-3,-
CASSLGGEQFF,TGTGCCAGCAGCTTAGGGGGTGAGCAGTTCTTC,TRBV11-2,-,TRBJ2-1,-
CAISPGLAGGTDTQYF,TGTGCCATCAGCCCGGGACTAGCGGGAGGCACAGATACGCAGTATTTT,TRBV10-3,TRBD2,TRBJ2-3,-
CASSETVTVTYEQYF,TGTGCCAGCAGTGAGACGGTCACGGTGACCTACGAGCAGTACTTC,TRBV6-1,-,TRBJ2-7,-
CASSSRATVGLETQYF,TGTGCCAGCAGTTCCCGGGCGACAGTCGGCTTGGAGACCCAGTACTTC,TRBV6-5,-,TRBJ2-5,-
CASSLDGGVAFF,TGTGCCAGCAGCTTAGACGGGGGTGTGGCTTTCTTT,TRBV11-2,-,TRBJ1-1,-
CASSSTGGSGYYEQYF,TGCGCCAGCAGCTCCACTGGCGGGAGTGGATACTACGAGCAGTACTTC,TRBV5-1,TRBD2,TRBJ2-7,-
CASISKGAGGYTF,TGTGCCAGTATCTCGAAGGGGGCGGGTGGCTACACCTTC,TRBV28,TRBD1,TRBJ1-2,-
CASSLLQGVKNGYTF,TGTGCCAGCAGTTTACTTCAGGGGGTAAAAAATGGCTACACCTTC,TRBV28,TRBD1,TRBJ1-2,-
CASSLRGYEQYF,TGCGCCAGCAGCTTGCGGGGTTACGAGCAGTACTTC,TRBV5-1,-,TRBJ2-7,once
CASSHRGTGNYGYTF,TGTGCCAGCAGCCACCGAGGGACAGGGAACTATGGCTACACCTTC,TRBV11-2,TRBD1,TRBJ1-2,-
CASTLSRGAYEQYF,TGTGCCAGTACCCTGAGCAGGGGGGCTTACGAGCAGTACTTC,TRBV19,-,TRBJ2-7,-
CASSLEDRGRAFF,TGTGCCAGCAGCCTAGAGGACAGGGGGCGAGCTTTCTTT,TRBV7-9,TRBD1,TRBJ1-1,-
CASSLASVGNEQFF,TGTGCCAGCAGCTTGGCTAGTGTGGGTAATGAGCAGTTCTTC,TRBV7-9,-,TRBJ2-1,-
CASSLAGADTQYF,TGTGCCAGCAGCTTAGCGGGAGCAGATACGCAGTATTTT,TRBV5-4,TRBD2,TRBJ2-3,-
CASSLGRDQETQYF,TGCGCCAGCAGCTTGGGCCGGGACCAAGAGACCCAGTACTTC,TRBV5-1,-,TRBJ2-5,once
CASSPLAGGDYEQYF,TGCGCCAGCAGCCCTTTAGCGGGAGGGGACTACGAGCAGTACTTC,TRBV5-1,TRBD2,TRBJ2-7,-
CAISEGGGSSYEQYF,TGTGCCATCAGTGAGGGCGGGGGCAGCTCCTACGAGCAGTACTTC,TRBV10-3,-,TRBJ2-7,-
CASSYGRPSLQGPHEQYF,TGTGCCAGCAGCTATGGCCGCCCCTCGTTGCAGGGCCCCCACGAGCAGTACTTC,TRBV13,-,TRBJ2-7,-
CASSVPVNSPTDTQYF,TGTGCCAGCAGCGTACCTGTGAACAGTCCCACAGATACGCAGTATTTT,TRBV9,-,TRBJ2-3,-